One and the same sample provided the 3 T cell receptor beta chains below, sequenced in a study of post-analysis software for immune sequencing data. Each TCR beta cDNA library carried unique molecular identifiers. A single record per CDR3 protein comes from TCRdb applying MiXCR to the PCR reads. The sample contains some 240,000 distinct CDR3 sequences, 36% of which appear only once. Study-wide points: Comparison of patients with controls showed four or five TRBV segments more frequent in patients, TRBV5-6, TRBV5-1 and TRBV20-1 among them.

No antigen has been assigned to these receptors. The sequencing sample was made of blood. The receptors were sampled from a girl between 5 and 17 years old with multiple sclerosis.

Comment on this clonotype: This may be a read error, as it is one base from a much larger clone. The chain couples TRBV10-3 to TRBJ1-2; unclear D gene. Germline V CDR1 and CDR2: ENHRY, SYGVKD. With 8 bases removed from V and 0 bases from J, the gap between germline ends came to 7 bases. CDR3 length: 12 amino acids. Written as DNA, the CDR3 is TGTGCCATCGCCATGTCTAACTATGGCTACACCTTC. Its translation: CAIAMSNYGYTF.

This clonotype has at least ten counts. The CDR3 reads CASSQDSTGDGYTF. The CDR3 nucleotides read TGTGCCAGCAGCCAAGACTCTACAGGGGATGGCTACACCTTC. This rearrangement joins TRBV3-1 to TRBJ1-2, with 7 bases identical to TRBD1. Germline V gives CDR1 LGHDT, CDR2 YNNKEL (reference sequence). After removal of 0 bases from V and 6 bases from J, the junction contained 4 bases not matched to a gene. The CDR3 is 14 amino acids. Full variable domain (remainder filled in from reference TRBV3-1 and TRBJ1-2): DTAVSQTPKYLVTQMGNDKSIKCEQNLGHDTMYWYKQDSKKFLKIMFSYNNKELIINETVPNRFSPKSPDKAHLNLHINSLELGDSAVYFCASSQDSTGDGYTFGSGTRLTVV.

Here the CDR3 DNA reads TGTGCCAGCAGCCCATGGATAGGGAGACGCACAGATACGCAGTATTTT. Residues: CASSPWIGRRTDTQYF. The genes are TRBV7-9 and TRBJ2-3, with a tentative D call TRBD2 (5 bases). Germline loops: CDR1 SEHNR, CDR2 FQNEAQ (reference sequence). The CDR3 sequence is 16 residues long. Trimming pared 5 bases from V and 1 base from J, leaving 16 bases between.